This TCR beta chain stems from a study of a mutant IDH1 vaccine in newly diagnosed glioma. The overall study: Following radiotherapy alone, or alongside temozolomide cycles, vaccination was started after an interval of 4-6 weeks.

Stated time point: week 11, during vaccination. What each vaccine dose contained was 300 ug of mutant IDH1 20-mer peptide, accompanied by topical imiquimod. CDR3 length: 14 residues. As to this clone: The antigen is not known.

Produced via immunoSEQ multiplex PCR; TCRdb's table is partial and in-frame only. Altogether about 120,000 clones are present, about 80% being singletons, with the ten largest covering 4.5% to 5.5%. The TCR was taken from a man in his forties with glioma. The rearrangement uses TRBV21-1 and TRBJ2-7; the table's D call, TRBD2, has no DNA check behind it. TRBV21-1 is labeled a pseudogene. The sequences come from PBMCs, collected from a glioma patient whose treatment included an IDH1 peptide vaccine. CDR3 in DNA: TGTGCCAGACGCCCGGCGGGAAAGGCCTACGAGCAGTACTTC. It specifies CARRPAGKAYEQYF.